The entry below describes one T cell receptor (beta chain). The sample belongs to a study of blood T cell repertoires in COVID-19. About the research overall: Researchers got acute and convalescent COVID-19 samples from the United States, Italy and Spain. The cDNA or gDNA used as material had been derived from T cells, B-cell-depleted T cells, or PBMCs.

Original methodology: Amplifying reference gene primers gave estimates of nucleated cell counts. Here immunoSEQ multiplex PCR was the method, and the copy in TCRdb shows in-frame clones only, minus some. The DNA gave D and trimming, while V, J and clone size come from that table. Among around 270,000 clones listed, around 80% were seen once. Trimming pared 2 bases from V and 1 base from J, leaving 5 bases between. Germline loops: CDR1 MNHEY, CDR2 SVGAGI. The CDR3 contains 13 residues. V gene TRBV6-5 combines with J gene TRBJ1-1; D not certain. This clonotype originated in a man between 60 and 75 years old with acute or convalescent COVID-19. Specimen: peripheral blood. The CDR3 nucleotides read TGTGCCAGCAGTTACGCGCCGAACACTGAAGCTTTCTTT. Protein sequence: CASSYAPNTEAFF.